These 23 T cell receptor beta chains originate from one sample sequenced in a study of blood T cell repertoires in COVID-19 (dated by TCRdb to about 2020). Library construction relied on the immunoSEQ multiplex PCR assay. The immuneACCESS repertoire file appears here via TCRdb, limited to in-frame rearrangements. These files lack a portion of the clones; in checked studies, under half of the deficit traces to unresolved V genes, and the cause of the others is not known. Across this sample there are approximately 190,000 clones, with about nine tenths seen only once. The ten most abundant clones make up roughly 5.7% of the sample. Material for sequencing was peripheral blood. The receptors derive from a man older than 75 with acute or convalescent COVID-19.

The chain's CDR3 is CASSSWTGANTYEQYV. In DNA form, the CDR3 reads TGTGCCAGCAGCTCGTGGACAGGGGCGAATACCTACGAGCAGTACGTC. This chain links TRBV5-4 with TRBJ2-7; 9 bases map to TRBD1. The CDR3 loop spans 16 amino acids. With 3 bases clipped from V and 2 bases from J, the junction kept 9 bases outside the gene matches. Germline values: CDR1 SGHNT, CDR2 YYREEE (reference sequence).

The chain has TRBV11-1 and TRBJ2-5, with 8 bases identical to TRBD1. Looked up from germline, CDR1 is SGHAT and CDR2 is FQDESV (reference sequence). CDR3 length: 15 amino acids. The trim removed 4 bases at V and 2 bases at J, leaving 6 bases unmatched. The CDR3 bases are TGTGCCAGCAGCTGGGGGACAGGACCTCAAGAGACCCAGTACTTC. Encoded protein: CASSWGTGPQETQYF.

The V and J genes are TRBV19 and TRBJ2-2; unclear D gene. Germline assignment: CDR1 LNHDA and CDR2 SQIVND (reference sequence). Trimming took off 0 bases at V and 4 bases at J, with 12 bases between the two ends. The CDR3 covers 16 residues. In DNA, the CDR3 is TGTGCCAGTAGTATAGATGCGGCCCCGGGCACCGGGGAGCTGTTTTTT. It translates to CASSIDAAPGTGELFF.

In this sample, this clone turned up once. This sequence joins TRBV19 and TRBJ1-3, with 10 bases matching TRBD1. Trimming took 7 bases from V and 3 from J; bases not matched to a gene: 6. The CDR3 covers 15 residues. CDR1 and CDR2 (germline): LNHDA, SQIVND (reference sequence). For the CDR3, the DNA is TGTGCCAGTAAATCGACAGGGGGCTTTGGAAACACCATATATTTT. It yields the protein CASKSTGGFGNTIYF. Full variable domain (remainder filled in from reference TRBV19 and TRBJ1-3): DGGITQSPKYLFRKEGQNVTLSCEQNLNHDAMYWYRQDPGQGLRLIYYSQIVNDFQKGDIAEGYSVSREKKESFPLTVTSAQKNPTAFYLCASKSTGGFGNTIYFGEGSWLTVV.

The chain has TRBV29-1 and TRBJ1-2, with TRBD1 as a possible D gene (6 bases). V shed 6 bases and J shed 8 bases, with 16 bases lying between them. Germline loops: CDR1 SQVTM, CDR2 ANQGSEA. There are 12 residues in the CDR3. This CDR3 reads CSVGAGFGGYTF. CDR3 in DNA: TGCAGCGTGGGGGCAGGATTCGGCGGCTACACCTTC.

CDR3 region: CASRRQGNGYQPQHF. The DNA of the CDR3 is TGTGCCAGCAGACGACAGGGAAACGGATATCAGCCCCAGCATTTT. The rearrangement joins TRBV6-5 to TRBJ1-5; TRBD1 matches at 7 bases. Germline CDR1 reads MNHEY; CDR2 reads SVGAGI. The CDR3 contains 15 residues. The ends lost 6 bases at V and 5 bases at J; junction bases unmatched: 10.

This sequence joins TRBV19 and TRBJ1-2, with TRBD1 identical over 7 bases. Germline CDR1 and CDR2: LNHDA and SQIVND (reference sequence). Trimming removed 7 bases from V and 4 bases from J; junction bases left unmatched: 12. This CDR3 contains 15 residues. The CDR3 coding sequence is TGTGCCAGTATCACTTCCCGGGACAGTGGCTATGGCTACACCTTC. This sequence encodes CASITSRDSGYGYTF.

As for this clone: The same CDR3 can be traced to other DNA sequences in this sample. The chain couples TRBV7-2 to TRBJ1-2; no clear D. V dropped 1 base and J dropped 0 bases, with 6 bases sitting between them. This CDR3 is 14 amino acids long. The germline V gene encodes CDR1 SGHTA and CDR2 FQGNSA. CDR3 loop: CASSLGTANYGYTF. In nucleotides, the CDR3 is TGTGCCAGCAGCTTAGGCACAGCTAACTATGGCTACACCTTC.

The chain carries TRBV9 and TRBJ2-3, with a weak D call TRBD2 (6 bases). This CDR3 comprises 12 residues. Germline lookup yields CDR1 SGDLS and CDR2 YYNGEE. Trimming stripped 6 bases from V and 5 bases from J, with 10 bases between. CDR3 in DNA: TGTGCCAGCAACTACGGGGGAGATACGCAGTATTTT. Encoded protein: CASNYGGDTQYF.

The V gene is TRBV4-3, the J gene TRBJ2-6; no clear D gene. The CDR3 is 13 residues long. The V gene lost 6 bases and the J gene lost 0 bases, with 3 bases spanning the gap. Germline CDR1 is LGHNA and CDR2 is YSLEER. In DNA form, the CDR3 reads TGCGCCAGCAGGCGCTCTGGGGCCAACGTCCTGACTTTC. The encoded protein is CASRRSGANVLTF.

The chain couples TRBV7-9 to TRBJ1-2; 7 positions agree with TRBD1. CDR1 and CDR2 (germline): SEHNR, FQNEAQ (reference sequence). The CDR3 is 15 residues long. J lost 4 bases, V lost 4 bases, and 9 bases had no gene match. The CDR3 spells CASSYRGSGGYGYTF. The DNA for the CDR3 is TGTGCCAGCAGCTACAGGGGTTCTGGGGGCTATGGCTACACCTTC.

The gene calls are TRBV19 and TRBJ1-6, with D tentatively TRBD1 (5 bases). Deletions cut 4 bases from V and 9 bases from J, with 16 bases between. Germline CDR1 reads LNHDA; CDR2 reads SQIVND (reference sequence). The CDR3 spans 15 residues. The CDR3 loop reads CASSTIQGTRSPLHF. Here the CDR3 DNA reads TGTGCCAGTAGTACCATCCAGGGTACGCGTTCACCCCTCCACTTT. Full variable domain (remainder filled in from reference TRBV19 and TRBJ1-6): DGGITQSPKYLFRKEGQNVTLSCEQNLNHDAMYWYRQDPGQGLRLIYYSQIVNDFQKGDIAEGYSVSREKKESFPLTVTSAQKNPTAFYLCASSTIQGTRSPLHFGNGTRLTVT.

V usage is TRBV6-5 and J usage is TRBJ1-2; no clear D. Per germline, CDR1 MNHEY and CDR2 SVGAGI. The CDR3 covers 14 residues. Trimming took 2 bases from V and 7 from J, leaving 14 bases between them. CDR3 amino acids: CASSYVGNPGGYTF. The CDR3 DNA follows: TGTGCCAGCAGTTACGTCGGGAATCCGGGTGGCTACACCTTC.

The J gene is TRBJ2-7, the V gene TRBV1; whether TRBD2, the table's D call, matches the DNA was not checked. TRBV1 is labeled a pseudogene. The CDR3 sequence is 18 residues long. The CDR3 DNA is TGCACCAGCAGCCAACCTGACCCTGGACTAGCGGTCCCTGGGGAGCAGTACTTC. Translation: CTSSQPDPGLAVPGEQYF.

This chain links TRBV18 with TRBJ2-1; 8 nucleotides align to TRBD2. V trimming: 3 bases; J trimming: 6 bases; junction bases outside the gene matches: 10. The CDR3 length is 16 residues. Germline CDR1 and CDR2: KGHSH and LQKENI. CDR3 sequence: CASSPMSGSYGNEQFF. The DNA for the CDR3 is TGTGCCAGCTCACCTATGAGCGGGAGTTACGGCAATGAGCAGTTCTTC.

Only one count was recorded for this clone. At one of its ends the junction is not consistent with the germline gene, which may arise from a read error. The chain is built from TRBV5-6 and TRBJ1-2, with a possible D match to TRBD1 (6 bases). CDR3 size: 13 residues. Germline CDR1 and CDR2: SGHDT and YYEEEE. CDR3 in amino acids: CASSLADSLNPVF. In DNA, the CDR3 is TGTGCCAGCAGCCTAGCGGACAGTTTGAACCCGGTCTTC.

The rearrangement links TRBV7-3 to TRBJ2-1; 7 bases are a match to TRBD2. CDR3 length: 16 amino acids. Germline-derived CDR1 and CDR2 are SGHTA and FQGTGA. J gave up 5 bases and V 2 bases, and 9 bases lay outside the gene matches. The CDR3 coding sequence is TGTGCCAGCAGCTTATATCGCGGCGGGACTAACAATGAGCAGTTCTTC. Translation gives CASSLYRGGTNNEQFF.

This chain joins TRBV9 and TRBJ1-5; D possibly corresponds to TRBD1 (5 bases). The CDR3 totals 12 residues. The V end lost 7 bases, the J end lost 9 bases, and 14 bases lay between the germline ends. Germline CDR1 SGDLS, CDR2 YYNGEE. CDR3 DNA sequence: TGTGCCAGCGGAGGGGTGGGTTGGCCCCAGCATTTT. It translates to CASGGVGWPQHF.

The chain links TRBV28 to TRBJ2-5, with a tentative D call TRBD2 (6 bases). V was trimmed by 5 bases and J by 5 bases, leaving 18 bases between them. The CDR3 consists of 15 residues. Per germline, CDR1 MDHEN and CDR2 SYDVKM. The CDR3 spells CASSTHGGGKETQYF. CDR3 nucleotide sequence: TGTGCCAGCAGTACCCACGGAGGAGGGAAGGAGACCCAGTACTTC.

The rearrangement links TRBV28 to TRBJ2-7; TRBD1 matches 9 bases. The CDR3 is 16 amino acids. Germline-derived CDR1 and CDR2 are MDHEN and SYDVKM. V shed 2 bases, J shed 6 bases, and the junction held 11 bases outside the gene matches. CDR3 sequence reads: CASSLGPGQGSGEQYF. The CDR3 DNA is TGTGCCAGCAGTTTAGGCCCGGGACAGGGATCAGGCGAGCAGTACTTC.

This chain joins TRBV4-3 and TRBJ2-1, with D possibly TRBD2 on 7 matching bases. The CDR3 sequence is 16 residues long. The V gene's germline CDR1 is LGHNA and CDR2 YSLEER. V lost 0 bases and J lost 4, with 13 bases in between. The CDR3 nucleotides are TGCGCCAGCAGCCAAGATCTGAGCGGGACATACAATGAGCAGTTCTTC. Its translation: CASSQDLSGTYNEQFF.

The rearrangement joins TRBV30 to TRBJ2-1; TRBD2 matches 13 bases. Germline V gives CDR1 GTSNPN, CDR2 SVGIG (reference sequence). The CDR3 is 18 residues long. Losses at the gene ends were 2 bases for V and 13 bases for J; bases not matched to a gene: 20. CDR3 amino acids: CAWSPKQGTSGRDFVQFF. In DNA, the CDR3 is TGTGCCTGGAGTCCCAAACAGGGAACTAGCGGGAGGGACTTCGTCCAGTTCTTC.

V usage is TRBV27 and J usage is TRBJ1-1; 7 bases match TRBD1. J was trimmed by 9 bases and V by 5 bases; bases with no gene match: 15. The CDR3 is 15 residues long. The V gene's germline CDR1 is MNHEY and CDR2 SMNVEV (reference sequence). In nucleotides, the CDR3 is TGTGCCAGCAGTCCCTCGACAGGGAAGGCGCCTAAAGCTTTCTTT. It codes for CASSPSTGKAPKAFF.